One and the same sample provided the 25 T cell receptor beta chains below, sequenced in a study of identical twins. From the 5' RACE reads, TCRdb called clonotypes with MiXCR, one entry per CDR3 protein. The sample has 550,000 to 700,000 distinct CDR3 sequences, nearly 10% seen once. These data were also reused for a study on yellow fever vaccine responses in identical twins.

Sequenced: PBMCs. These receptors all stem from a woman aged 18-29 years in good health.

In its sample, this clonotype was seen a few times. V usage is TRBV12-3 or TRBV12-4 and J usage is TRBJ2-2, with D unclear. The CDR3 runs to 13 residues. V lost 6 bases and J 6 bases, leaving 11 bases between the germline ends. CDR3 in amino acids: CASRESHPGELFF. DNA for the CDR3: TGTGCCAGCAGAGAGAGTCATCCCGGGGAGCTGTTTTTT.

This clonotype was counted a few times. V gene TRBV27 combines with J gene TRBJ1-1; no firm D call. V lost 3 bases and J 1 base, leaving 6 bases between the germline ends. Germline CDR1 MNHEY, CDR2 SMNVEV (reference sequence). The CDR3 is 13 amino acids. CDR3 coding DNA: TGTGCCAGCAGTTTTAAGTGGAACACTGAAGCTTTCTTT. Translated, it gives CASSFKWNTEAFF.

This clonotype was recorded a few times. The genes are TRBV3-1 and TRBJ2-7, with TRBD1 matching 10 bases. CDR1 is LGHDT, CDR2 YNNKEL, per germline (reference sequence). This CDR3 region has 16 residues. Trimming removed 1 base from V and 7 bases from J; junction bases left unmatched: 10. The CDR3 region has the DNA TGTGCCAGCAGCCAAGCGCGCGGGACAGGGGCTGGGGAGCAGTACTTC. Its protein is CASSQARGTGAGEQYF.

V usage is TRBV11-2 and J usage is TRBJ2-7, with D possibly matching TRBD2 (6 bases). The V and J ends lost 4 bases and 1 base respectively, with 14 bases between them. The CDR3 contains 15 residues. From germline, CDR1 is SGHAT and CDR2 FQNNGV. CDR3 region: CASSSIWDSSYEQYF. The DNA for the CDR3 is TGTGCCAGCAGCTCGATTTGGGACTCGTCCTACGAGCAGTACTTC.

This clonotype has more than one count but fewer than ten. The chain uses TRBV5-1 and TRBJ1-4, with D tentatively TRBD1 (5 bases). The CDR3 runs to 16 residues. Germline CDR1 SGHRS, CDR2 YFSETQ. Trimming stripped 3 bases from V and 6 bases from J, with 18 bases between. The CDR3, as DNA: TGCGCCAGCAGCTATTCCGGGCAGGGCGGCTATGAAAAACTGTTTTTT. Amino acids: CASSYSGQGGYEKLFF.

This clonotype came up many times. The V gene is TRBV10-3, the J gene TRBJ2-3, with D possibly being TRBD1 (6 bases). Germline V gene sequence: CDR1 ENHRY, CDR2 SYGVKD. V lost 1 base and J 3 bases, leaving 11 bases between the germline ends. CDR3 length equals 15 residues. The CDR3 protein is CAISELQGGTDTQYF. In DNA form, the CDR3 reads TGTGCCATCAGTGAGTTACAGGGTGGAACAGATACGCAGTATTTT.

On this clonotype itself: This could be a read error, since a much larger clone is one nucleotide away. The CDR3 is CASSKVGTGANVLTF. The DNA of the CDR3 is TGTGCCAGCAGCAAAGTAGGGACTGGGGCCAACGTCCTGACTTTC. V and J are TRBV3-1 and TRBJ2-6; D gene ambiguous. V shed 5 bases and J shed 2 bases, with 10 bases lying between them. The CDR3 has 15 amino acids. Germline V gene sequence: CDR1 LGHDT, CDR2 YNNKEL (reference sequence).

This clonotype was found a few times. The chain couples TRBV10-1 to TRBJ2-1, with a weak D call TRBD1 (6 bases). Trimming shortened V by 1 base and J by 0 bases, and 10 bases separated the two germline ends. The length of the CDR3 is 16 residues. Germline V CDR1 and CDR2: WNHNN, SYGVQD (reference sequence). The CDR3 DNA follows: TGCGCCAGCAGTGAGTTTAGAGGGGGCTCCTACAATGAGCAGTTCTTC. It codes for CASSEFRGGSYNEQFF.

CDR3 region: CSGVGGGEQYF. In DNA form, the CDR3 reads TGCAGCGGCGTGGGTGGCGGCGAGCAGTACTTC. The chain uses TRBV29-1 and TRBJ2-7, with D hard to call. This CDR3 region has 11 residues. The V end was cut by 7 bases, the J end by 6 bases, with 13 bases between. Germline CDR1 SQVTM, CDR2 ANQGSEA.

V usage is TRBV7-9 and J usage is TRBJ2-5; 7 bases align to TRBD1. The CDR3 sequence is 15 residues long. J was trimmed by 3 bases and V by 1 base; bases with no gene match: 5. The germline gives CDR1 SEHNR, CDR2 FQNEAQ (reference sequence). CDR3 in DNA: TGTGCCAGCAGCTTAGTCGGGCAGGGGGAAGAGACCCAGTACTTC. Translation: CASSLVGQGEETQYF.

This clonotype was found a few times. In DNA form, the CDR3 reads TGTGCCACCGGCTGGGGAGCTAAAACAGATACGCAGTATTTT. Protein product: CATGWGAKTDTQYF. V is TRBV6-1 and J is TRBJ2-3, with D possibly being TRBD2 (5 bases). The CDR3 has 14 residues. Germline loops: CDR1 MNHNS, CDR2 SASEGT. V dropped 10 bases and J dropped 3 bases, with 17 bases sitting between them.

The CDR3 loop is CSASDGGTSTDTQYF. In nucleotides, the CDR3 is TGCAGTGCTAGCGACGGGGGTACTAGCACAGATACGCAGTATTTT. V usage is TRBV20-1 and J usage is TRBJ2-3, with D possibly being TRBD2 (6 bases). The length of the CDR3 is 15 residues. Trimming pared 3 bases from V and 0 bases from J, leaving 13 bases between. Germline V gene data show CDR1 as DFQATT and CDR2 as SNEGSKA (reference sequence).

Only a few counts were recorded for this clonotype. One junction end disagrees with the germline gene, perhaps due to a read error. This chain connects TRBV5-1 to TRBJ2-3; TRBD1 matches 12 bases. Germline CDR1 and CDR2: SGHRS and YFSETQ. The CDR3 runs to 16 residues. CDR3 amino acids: CASSPGGTGGTNTQYF. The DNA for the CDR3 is TGCGCCAGCAGCCCGGGGGGGACAGGGGGCACAAATACGCAGTATTTT.

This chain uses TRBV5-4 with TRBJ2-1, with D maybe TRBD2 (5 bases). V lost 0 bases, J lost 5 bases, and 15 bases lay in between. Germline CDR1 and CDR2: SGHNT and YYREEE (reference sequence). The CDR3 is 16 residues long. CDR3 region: CASSLDAGVRNNEQFF. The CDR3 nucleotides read TGTGCCAGCAGCTTGGATGCCGGGGTCAGAAACAATGAGCAGTTCTTC.

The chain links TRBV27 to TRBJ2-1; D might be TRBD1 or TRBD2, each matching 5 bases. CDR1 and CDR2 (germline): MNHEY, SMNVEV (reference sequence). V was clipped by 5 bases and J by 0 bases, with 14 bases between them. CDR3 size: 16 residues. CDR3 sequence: CASSPIEGSSYNEQFF. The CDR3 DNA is TGTGCCAGCAGTCCCATAGAGGGGAGCTCCTACAATGAGCAGTTCTTC.

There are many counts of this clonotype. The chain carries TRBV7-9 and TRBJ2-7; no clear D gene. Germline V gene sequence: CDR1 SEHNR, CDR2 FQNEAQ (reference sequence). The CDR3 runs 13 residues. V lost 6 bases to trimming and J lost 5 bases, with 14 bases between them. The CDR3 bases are TGTGCCAGCAGGGGGAAAGCCGACGACGAGCAGTACTTC. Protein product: CASRGKADDEQYF.

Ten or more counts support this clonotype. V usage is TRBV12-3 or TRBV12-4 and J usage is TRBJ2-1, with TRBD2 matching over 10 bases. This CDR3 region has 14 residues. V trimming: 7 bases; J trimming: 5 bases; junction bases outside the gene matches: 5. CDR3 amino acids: CASTLGTSDNEQFF. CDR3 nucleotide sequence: TGTGCCAGCACTTTGGGGACTAGCGACAATGAGCAGTTCTTC.

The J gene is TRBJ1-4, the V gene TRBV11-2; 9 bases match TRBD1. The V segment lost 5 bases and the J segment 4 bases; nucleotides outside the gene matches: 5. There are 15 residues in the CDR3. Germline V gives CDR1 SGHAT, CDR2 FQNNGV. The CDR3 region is CASSPRGQGNEKLFF. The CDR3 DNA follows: TGTGCCAGCAGCCCGAGGGGACAGGGTAATGAAAAACTGTTTTTT.

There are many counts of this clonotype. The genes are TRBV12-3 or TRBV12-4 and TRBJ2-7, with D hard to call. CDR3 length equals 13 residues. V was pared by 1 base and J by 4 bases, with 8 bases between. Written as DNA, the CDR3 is TGTGCCAGCAGTTTAGTCGCTAATTACGAGCAGTACTTC. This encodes CASSLVANYEQYF.

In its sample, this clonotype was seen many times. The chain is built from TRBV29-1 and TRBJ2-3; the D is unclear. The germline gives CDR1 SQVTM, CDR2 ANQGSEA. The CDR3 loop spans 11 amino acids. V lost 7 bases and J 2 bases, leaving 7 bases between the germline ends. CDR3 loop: CSADLTDTQYF. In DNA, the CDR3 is TGCAGCGCCGACCTCACAGATACGCAGTATTTT.

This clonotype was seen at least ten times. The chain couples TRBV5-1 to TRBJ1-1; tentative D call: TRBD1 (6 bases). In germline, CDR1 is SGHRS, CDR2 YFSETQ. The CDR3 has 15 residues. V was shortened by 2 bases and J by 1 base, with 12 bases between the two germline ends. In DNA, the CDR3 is TGCGCCAGCAGCTTCACACAGGGAGCGAACACTGAAGCTTTCTTT. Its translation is CASSFTQGANTEAFF.

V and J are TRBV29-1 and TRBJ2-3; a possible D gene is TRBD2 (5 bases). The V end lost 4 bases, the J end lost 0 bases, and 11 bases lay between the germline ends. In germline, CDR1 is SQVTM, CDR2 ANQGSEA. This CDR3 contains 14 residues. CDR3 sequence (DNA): TGCAGCGTTGGTGGAGGCGACAGCACAGATACGCAGTATTTT. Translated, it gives CSVGGGDSTDTQYF.

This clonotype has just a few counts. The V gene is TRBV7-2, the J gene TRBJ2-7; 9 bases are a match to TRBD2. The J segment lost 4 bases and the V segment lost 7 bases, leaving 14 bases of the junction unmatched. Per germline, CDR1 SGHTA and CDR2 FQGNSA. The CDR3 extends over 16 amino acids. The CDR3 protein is CASMFSGSSGLYEQYF. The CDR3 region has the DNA TGTGCCAGCATGTTTAGCGGGAGCTCGGGTCTGTACGAGCAGTACTTC.

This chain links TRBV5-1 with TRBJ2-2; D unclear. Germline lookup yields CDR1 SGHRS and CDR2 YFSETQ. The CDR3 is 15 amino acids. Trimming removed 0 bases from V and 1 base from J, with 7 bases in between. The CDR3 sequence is CASSLGDLNTGELFF. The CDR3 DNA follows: TGCGCCAGCAGCTTGGGGGATTTGAACACCGGGGAGCTGTTTTTT.

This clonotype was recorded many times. The CDR3 reads CASSLVQSGNTEAFF. The CDR3 DNA follows: TGCGCCAGCAGCTTGGTTCAGTCGGGGAACACTGAAGCTTTCTTT. This chain uses TRBV5-1 with TRBJ1-1; the D is unclear. V was pared by 0 bases and J by 1 base, with 10 bases between. The germline gives CDR1 SGHRS, CDR2 YFSETQ. This CDR3 contains 15 residues.